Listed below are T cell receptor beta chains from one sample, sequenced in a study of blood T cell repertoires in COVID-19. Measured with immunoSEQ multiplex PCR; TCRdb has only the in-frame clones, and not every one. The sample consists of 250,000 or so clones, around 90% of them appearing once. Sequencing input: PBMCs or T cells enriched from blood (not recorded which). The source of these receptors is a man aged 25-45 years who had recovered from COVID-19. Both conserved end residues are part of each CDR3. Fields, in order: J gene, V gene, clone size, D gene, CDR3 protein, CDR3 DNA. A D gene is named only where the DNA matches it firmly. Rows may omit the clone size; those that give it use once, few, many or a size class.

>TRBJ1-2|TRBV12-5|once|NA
CASGLARDGYTF
TGTGCTAGTGGTTTGGCTAGAGATGGCTACACCTTC
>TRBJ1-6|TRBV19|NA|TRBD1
CASTVQGRLGSPLHF
TGTGCCAGTACCGTACAGGGGCGTCTGGGTTCACCCCTCCACTTT
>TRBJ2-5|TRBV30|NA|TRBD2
CAWSPSGGPDTRAQYF
TGTGCCTGGAGTCCGAGCGGGGGGCCAGATACGCGGGCCCAGTACTTC
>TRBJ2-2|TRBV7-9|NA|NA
CASSYPRLGTGELFF
TGTGCCAGCAGCTATCCCCGACTCGGAACCGGGGAGCTGTTTTTT
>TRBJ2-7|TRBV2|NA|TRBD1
CASRRQGAHEQYF
TGTGCCAGCAGAAGACAGGGGGCGCACGAGCAGTACTTC
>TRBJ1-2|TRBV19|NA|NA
CASSRAPRANYGYTF
TGTGCCAGTAGTAGGGCCCCTCGTGCTAACTATGGCTACACCTTC
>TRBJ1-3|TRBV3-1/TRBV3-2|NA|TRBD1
CASSQVRTGSNTIYF
TGTGCCAGCAGCCAAGTTAGGACAGGTTCAAACACCATATATTTT
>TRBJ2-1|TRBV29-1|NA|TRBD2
CSALGTSGDNEQFF
TGCAGCGCGCTAGGGACTAGCGGGGACAATGAGCAGTTCTTC
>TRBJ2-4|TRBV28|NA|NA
CASSIRSRLAKNIQYF
TGTGCCAGCAGTATTAGGTCGCGGTTAGCCAAAAACATTCAGTACTTC
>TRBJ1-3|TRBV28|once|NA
CASSSGTHARGNTIYF
TGTGCCAGCAGTAGCGGGACACACGCTCGGGGAAACACCATATATTTT
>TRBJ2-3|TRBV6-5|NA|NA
CASTAGTDTQYF
TGTGCCAGCACTGCGGGCACAGATACGCAGTATTTT
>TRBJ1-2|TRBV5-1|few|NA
CASSLSGGFNRRPLTANYGYTF
TGCGCCAGCAGCTTGTCCGGGGGGTTTAATAGGCGACCCCTTACAGCTAACTATGGCTACACCTTC
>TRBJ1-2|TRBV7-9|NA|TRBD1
CASTLTRGTGGGYGYTF
TGTGCCAGCACCCTCACACGGGGGACAGGGGGAGGCTATGGCTACACCTTC
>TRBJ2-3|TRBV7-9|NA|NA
CASSFMDTQYF
TGTGCCAGCAGCTTTATGGATACGCAGTATTTT
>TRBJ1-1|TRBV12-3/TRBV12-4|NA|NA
CASSFSTEAFF
TGTGCCAGCAGTTTTAGCACTGAAGCTTTCTTT
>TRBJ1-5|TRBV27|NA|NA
CASGYQGLGNQPQHF
TGTGCCAGCGGATACCAGGGGTTAGGGAATCAGCCCCAGCATTTT
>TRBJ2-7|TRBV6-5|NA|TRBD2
CASKKGGSLYEQYF
TGTGCCAGTAAAAAGGGCGGGAGCCTCTACGAGCAGTACTTC
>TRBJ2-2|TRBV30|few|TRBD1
CAWGTGAGELFF
TGTGCCTGGGGAACAGGGGCCGGGGAGCTGTTTTTT
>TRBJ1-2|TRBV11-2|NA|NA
CASSLEGADGYTF
TGTGCCAGCAGCTTAGAGGGGGCAGATGGCTACACCTTC
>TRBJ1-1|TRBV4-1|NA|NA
CASSQDWDFGNTEAFF
TGCGCCAGCAGCCAAGATTGGGACTTTGGTAACACTGAAGCTTTCTTT
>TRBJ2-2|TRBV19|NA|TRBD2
CASSIGLAGGILTGELFF
TGTGCCAGTAGTATAGGGCTAGCGGGAGGGATACTCACCGGGGAGCTGTTTTTT
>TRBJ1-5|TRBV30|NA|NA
CAWEQGRHQPQHF
TGTGCCTGGGAACAGGGAAGGCATCAGCCCCAGCATTTT
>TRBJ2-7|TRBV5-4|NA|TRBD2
CASSVGTSGTYEQYF
TGTGCCAGCAGCGTAGGGACTAGCGGCACCTACGAGCAGTACTTC
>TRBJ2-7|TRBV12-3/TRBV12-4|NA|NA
CASSLARAYEQYF
TGTGCCAGCAGCCTGGCCAGGGCCTACGAGCAGTACTTC
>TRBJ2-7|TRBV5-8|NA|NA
CASSLRRQGRYEQYF
TGTGCCAGCAGCTTGCGCCGCCAGGGAAGGTACGAGCAGTACTTC
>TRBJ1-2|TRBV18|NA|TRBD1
CASSPNSQGGNYGYTF
TGTGCCAGCTCACCAAACTCCCAGGGGGGTAACTATGGCTACACCTTC
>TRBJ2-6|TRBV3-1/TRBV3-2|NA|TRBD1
CASSRQGSGANVLTF
TGTGCCAGCAGCCGACAGGGTTCTGGGGCCAACGTCCTGACTTTC
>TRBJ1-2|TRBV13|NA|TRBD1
CASSNYRGEGGYTF
TGTGCCAGCAGCAACTACAGGGGAGAGGGAGGCTACACCTTC
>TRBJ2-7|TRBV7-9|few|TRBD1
CASSPPLGTGAYEQYF
TGTGCCAGCAGCCCGCCCCTTGGGACAGGGGCCTACGAGCAGTACTTC
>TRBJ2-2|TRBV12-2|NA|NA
CASRPGLAGGPGGYTGELFF
TGTGCAAGTCGCCCCGGACTAGCGGGAGGGCCGGGCGGGTACACCGGGGAGCTGTTTTTT
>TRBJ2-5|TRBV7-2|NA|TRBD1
CASSKRDRPTQYF
TGTGCCAGCAGCAAACGGGACAGACCAACCCAGTACTTC